This T cell receptor beta chain was profiled in a study of neoadjuvant nivolumab and ipilimumab in lung cancer. Trimming cost V 5 bases and J 2 bases, with 18 bases left between them. CDR1 SGHVS and CDR2 FQNEAQ come from the germline V gene. This CDR3 has 16 amino acids. TCRdb's table, derived via immunoSEQ multiplex PCR, lists solely in-frame clones and lacks some. The table has tens of thousands of clones, 80% to 95% seen once. A word on this clone: Antigen unknown.

Study-level results: Only two of four nivolumab-treated tumors gained richness and clonality by surgery. Higher pretherapy blood TCR richness went with higher resected-tumor richness.

This clonotype originated in an adult with non-small cell lung cancer. Material: peripheral blood, obtained after neoadjuvant nivolumab, alone or with ipilimumab, at or shortly before surgery. The chain uses TRBV7-8 and TRBJ1-1; a possible D gene is TRBD1 (6 bases). The CDR3 reads CASSTNEGQGNTEAFF. In DNA, the CDR3 is TGTGCCAGCAGCACCAACGAGGGACAAGGAAACACTGAAGCTTTCTTT. Full variable domain (remainder filled in from reference TRBV7-8 and TRBJ1-1): GAGVSQSPRYKVAKRGQDVALRCDPISGHVSLFWYQQALGQGPEFLTYFQNEAQLDKSGLPSDRFFAERPEGSVSTLKIQRTQQEDSAVYLCASSTNEGQGNTEAFFGQGTRLTVV.